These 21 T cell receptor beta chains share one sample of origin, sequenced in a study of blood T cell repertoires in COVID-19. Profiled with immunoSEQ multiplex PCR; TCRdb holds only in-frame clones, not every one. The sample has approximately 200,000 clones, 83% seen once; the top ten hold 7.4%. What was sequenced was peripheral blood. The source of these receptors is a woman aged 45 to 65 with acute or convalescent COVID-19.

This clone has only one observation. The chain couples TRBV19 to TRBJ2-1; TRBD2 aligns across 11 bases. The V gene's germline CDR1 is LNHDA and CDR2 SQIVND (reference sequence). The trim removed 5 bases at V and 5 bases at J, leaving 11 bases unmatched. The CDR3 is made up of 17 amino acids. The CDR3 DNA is TGTGCCAGTAGTGCCCGGGAGGTAGCGGGAGGGAACAATGAGCAGTTCTTC. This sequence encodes CASSAREVAGGNNEQFF.

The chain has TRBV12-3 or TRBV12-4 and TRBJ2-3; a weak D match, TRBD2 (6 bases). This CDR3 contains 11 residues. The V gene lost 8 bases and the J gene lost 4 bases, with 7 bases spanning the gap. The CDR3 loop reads CASRRADTQYF. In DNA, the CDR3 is TGTGCCAGCCGGAGGGCAGATACGCAGTATTTT.

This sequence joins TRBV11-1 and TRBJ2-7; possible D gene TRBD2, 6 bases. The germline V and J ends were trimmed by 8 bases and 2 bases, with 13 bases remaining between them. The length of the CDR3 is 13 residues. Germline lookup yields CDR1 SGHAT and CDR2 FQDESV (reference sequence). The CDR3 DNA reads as TGTGCCAGCGGTGCGCAGCGGGCCTACGAGCAGTACTTC. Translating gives CASGAQRAYEQYF.

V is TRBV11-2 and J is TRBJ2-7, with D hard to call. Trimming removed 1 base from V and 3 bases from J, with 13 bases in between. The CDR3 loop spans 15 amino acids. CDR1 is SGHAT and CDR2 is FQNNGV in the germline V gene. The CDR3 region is CASSLVGLSGYEQYF. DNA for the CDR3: TGTGCCAGCAGCTTAGTCGGCTTATCAGGCTACGAGCAGTACTTC.

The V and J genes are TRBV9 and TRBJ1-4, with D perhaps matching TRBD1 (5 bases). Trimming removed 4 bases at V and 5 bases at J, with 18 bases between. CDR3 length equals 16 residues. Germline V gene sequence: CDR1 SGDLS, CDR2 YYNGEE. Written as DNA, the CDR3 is TGTGCCAGCAGCCCGACGCGTGGGGCGCAGAATGAAAAACTGTTTTTT. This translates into CASSPTRGAQNEKLFF. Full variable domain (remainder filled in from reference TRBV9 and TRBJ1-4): DSGVTQTPKHLITATGQRVTLRCSPRSGDLSVYWYQQSLDQGLQFLIQYYNGEERAKGNILERFSAQQFPDLHSELNLSSLELGDSALYFCASSPTRGAQNEKLFFGSGTQLSVL.

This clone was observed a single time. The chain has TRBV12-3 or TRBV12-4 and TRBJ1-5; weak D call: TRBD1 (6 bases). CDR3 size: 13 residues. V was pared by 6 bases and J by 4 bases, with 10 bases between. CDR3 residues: CASSYTGNQPQHF. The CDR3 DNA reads TGTGCCAGCAGCTATACAGGGAATCAGCCCCAGCATTTT.

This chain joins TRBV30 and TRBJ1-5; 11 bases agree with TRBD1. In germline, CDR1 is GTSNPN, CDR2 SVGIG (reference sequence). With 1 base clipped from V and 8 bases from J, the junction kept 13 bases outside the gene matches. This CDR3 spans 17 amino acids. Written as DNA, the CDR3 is TGTGCCTGGAGTGCGGACAGGGGGCCCCCGGTTATCAAGCCCCAGCATTTT. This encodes CAWSADRGPPVIKPQHF.

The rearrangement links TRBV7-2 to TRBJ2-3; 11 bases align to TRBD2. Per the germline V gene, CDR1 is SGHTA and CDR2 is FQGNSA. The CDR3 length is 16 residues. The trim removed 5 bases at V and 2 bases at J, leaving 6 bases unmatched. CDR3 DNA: TGTGCCAGCAGCAAAACTAGCGGGAGCCTCACAGATACGCAGTATTTT. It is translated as CASSKTSGSLTDTQYF. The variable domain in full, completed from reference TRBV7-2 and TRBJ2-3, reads GAGVSQSPSNKVTEKGKDVELRCDPISGHTALYWYRQSLGQGLEFLIYFQGNSAPDKSGLPSDRFSAERTGGSVSTLTIQRTQQEDSAVYLCASSKTSGSLTDTQYFGPGTRLTVL.

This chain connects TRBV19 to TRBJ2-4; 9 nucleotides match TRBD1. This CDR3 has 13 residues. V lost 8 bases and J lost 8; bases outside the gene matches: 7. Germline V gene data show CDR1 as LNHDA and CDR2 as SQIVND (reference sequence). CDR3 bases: TGTGCCAGTCAGGCACAGGGGGCCCACATTCAGTACTTC. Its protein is CASQAQGAHIQYF.

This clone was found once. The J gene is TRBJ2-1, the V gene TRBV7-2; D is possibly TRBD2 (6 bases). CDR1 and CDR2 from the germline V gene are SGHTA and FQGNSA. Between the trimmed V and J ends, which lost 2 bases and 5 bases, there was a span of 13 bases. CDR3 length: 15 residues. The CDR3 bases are TGTGCCAGCAGCTTATGGGGCGGGACGCACAATGAGCAGTTCTTC. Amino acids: CASSLWGGTHNEQFF.

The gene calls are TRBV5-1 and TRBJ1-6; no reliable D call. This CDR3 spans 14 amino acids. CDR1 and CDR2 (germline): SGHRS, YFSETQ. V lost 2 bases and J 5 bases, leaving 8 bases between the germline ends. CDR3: CASSFQLDNSPLHF. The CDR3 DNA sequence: TGCGCCAGCAGCTTTCAACTTGATAATTCACCCCTCCACTTT.

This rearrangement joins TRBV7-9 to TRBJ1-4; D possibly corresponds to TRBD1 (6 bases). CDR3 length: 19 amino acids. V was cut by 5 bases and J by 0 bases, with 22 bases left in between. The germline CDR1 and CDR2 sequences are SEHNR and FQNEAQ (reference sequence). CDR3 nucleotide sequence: TGTGCCAGCAGCCTCATTATCGGACAGTTCCTTGCAACTAATGAAAAACTGTTTTTT. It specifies CASSLIIGQFLATNEKLFF.

The CDR3: CASSKLAGGSRDTQYF. The CDR3 region has the DNA TGTGCCAGCAGTAAGCTAGCGGGGGGCTCTAGGGATACGCAGTATTTT. The V call is TRBV27, the J call TRBJ2-3; TRBD2 agrees at 11 bases. Per the germline V gene, CDR1 is MNHEY and CDR2 is SMNVEV (reference sequence). V dropped 5 bases and J dropped 6; count of bases not matched to a gene: 10. The CDR3 runs to 16 residues.

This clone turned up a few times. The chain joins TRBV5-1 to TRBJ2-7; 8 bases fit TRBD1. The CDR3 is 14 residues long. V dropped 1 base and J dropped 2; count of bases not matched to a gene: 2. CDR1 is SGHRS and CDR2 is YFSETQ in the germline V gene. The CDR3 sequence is CASSLQGAPYEQYF. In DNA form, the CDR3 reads TGCGCCAGCAGCTTGCAGGGGGCCCCCTACGAGCAGTACTTC.

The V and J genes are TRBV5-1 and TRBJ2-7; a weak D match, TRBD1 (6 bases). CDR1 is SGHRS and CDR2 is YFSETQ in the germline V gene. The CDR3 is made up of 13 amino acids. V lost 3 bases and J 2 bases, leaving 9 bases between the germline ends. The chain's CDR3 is CASSSWTAYEQYF. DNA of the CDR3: TGCGCCAGCAGCTCGTGGACAGCCTACGAGCAGTACTTC.

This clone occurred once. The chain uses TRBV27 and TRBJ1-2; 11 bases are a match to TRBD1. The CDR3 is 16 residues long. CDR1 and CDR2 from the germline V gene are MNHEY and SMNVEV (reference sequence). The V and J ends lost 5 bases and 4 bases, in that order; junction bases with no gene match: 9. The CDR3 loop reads CASSPTRTGGAYGYTF. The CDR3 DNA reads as TGTGCCAGCAGTCCTACCCGGACAGGGGGCGCCTATGGCTACACCTTC.

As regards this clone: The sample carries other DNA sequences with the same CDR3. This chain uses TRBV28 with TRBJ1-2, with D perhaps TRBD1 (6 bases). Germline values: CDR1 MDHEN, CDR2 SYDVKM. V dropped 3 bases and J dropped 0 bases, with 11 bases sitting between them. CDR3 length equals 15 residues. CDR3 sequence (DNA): TGTGCCAGCAGTTTCCAGGGGACAACTAACTATGGCTACACCTTC. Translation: CASSFQGTTNYGYTF.

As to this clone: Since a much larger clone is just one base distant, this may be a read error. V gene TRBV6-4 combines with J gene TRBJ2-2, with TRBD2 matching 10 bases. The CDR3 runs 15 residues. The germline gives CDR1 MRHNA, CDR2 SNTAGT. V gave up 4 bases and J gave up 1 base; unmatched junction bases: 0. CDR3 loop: CASSASGGNTGELFF. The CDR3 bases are TGTGCCAGCAGTGCTAGCGGGGGGAACACCGGGGAGCTGTTTTTT.

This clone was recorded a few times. The CDR3 reads CASSFGLAGTYEQYF. CDR3 in DNA: TGTGCCAGCAGCTTTGGCCTAGCGGGCACCTACGAGCAGTACTTC. The V gene is TRBV5-8, the J gene TRBJ2-7; 8 bases align to TRBD2. The V and J ends lost 2 bases and 2 bases, in that order; junction bases with no gene match: 6. The CDR3 is made up of 15 amino acids. Germline CDR1 SGHTS, CDR2 YDEGEE.

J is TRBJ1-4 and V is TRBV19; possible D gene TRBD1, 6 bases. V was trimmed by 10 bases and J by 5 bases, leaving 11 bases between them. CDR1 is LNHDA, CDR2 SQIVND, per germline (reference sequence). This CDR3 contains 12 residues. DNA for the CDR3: TGTGCCACCGGGACATCGAATGAAAAACTGTTTTTT. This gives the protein CATGTSNEKLFF.

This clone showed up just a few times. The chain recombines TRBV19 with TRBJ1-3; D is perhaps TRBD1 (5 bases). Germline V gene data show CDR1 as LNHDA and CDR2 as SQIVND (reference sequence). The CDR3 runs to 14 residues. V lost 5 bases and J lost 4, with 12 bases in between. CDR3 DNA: TGTGCCAGTAGTTCTCCGGGACTGGGAAACACCATATATTTT. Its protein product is CASSSPGLGNTIYF.